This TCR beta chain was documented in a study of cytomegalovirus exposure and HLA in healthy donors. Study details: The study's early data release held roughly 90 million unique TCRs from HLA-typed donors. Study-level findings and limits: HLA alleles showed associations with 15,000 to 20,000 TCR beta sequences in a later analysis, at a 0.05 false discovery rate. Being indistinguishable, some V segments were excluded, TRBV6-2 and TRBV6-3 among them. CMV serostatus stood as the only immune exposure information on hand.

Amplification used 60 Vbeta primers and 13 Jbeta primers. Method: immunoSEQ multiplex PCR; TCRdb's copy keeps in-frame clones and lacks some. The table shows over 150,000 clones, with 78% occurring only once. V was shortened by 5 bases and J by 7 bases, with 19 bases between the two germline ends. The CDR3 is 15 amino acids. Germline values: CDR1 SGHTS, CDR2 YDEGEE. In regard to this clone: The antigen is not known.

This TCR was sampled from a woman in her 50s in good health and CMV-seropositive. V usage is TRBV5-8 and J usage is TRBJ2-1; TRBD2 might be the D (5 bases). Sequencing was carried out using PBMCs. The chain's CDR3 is CASRTSGLPRNEQFF. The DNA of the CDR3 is TGTGCCAGCAGAACCAGCGGTCTTCCTCGGAATGAGCAGTTCTTC.